The 19 T cell receptor beta chains below come from one sample, sequenced in a study of CD8 T cells in ankylosing spondylitis. TCRdb ran MiXCR on the 5' RACE reads and lists one entry per CDR3 protein. This table has about 360,000 distinct CDR3 sequences, roughly 20% appearing once. Sequencing input: blood, either unsorted or a sorted T cell fraction (not recorded which). All receptors come from a male donor with ankylosing spondylitis or in good health (not recorded which).

This clonotype was detected a few times. The chain links TRBV27 to TRBJ2-7; D not certain. The germline V and J ends were trimmed by 4 bases and 3 bases, with 10 bases remaining between them. The CDR3 consists of 13 residues. The germline V gene encodes CDR1 MNHEY and CDR2 SMNVEV (reference sequence). For the CDR3, the DNA is TGTGCCAGCAGTTACCGTGTGAACTACGAGCAGTACTTC. Translation: CASSYRVNYEQYF.

This clonotype was seen a handful of times. The chain recombines TRBV20-1 with TRBJ2-3, with TRBD2 matching over 8 bases. This CDR3 region has 14 residues. Per the germline V gene, CDR1 is DFQATT and CDR2 is SNEGSKA (reference sequence). The CDR3 nucleotides are TGCAGCGCCACCGGGGGGGTTCGCACAGATACGCAGTATTTT. Amino acid sequence: CSATGGVRTDTQYF.

In its sample, this clonotype was seen a few times. This chain links TRBV13 with TRBJ2-7, with D perhaps TRBD2 (6 bases). This CDR3 has 16 residues. V lost 7 bases, J lost 0 bases, and 19 bases lay in between. Germline lookup yields CDR1 PRHDT and CDR2 FYEKMQ (reference sequence). The CDR3 coding sequence is TGTGCCAGCACCCCCATGACACGGGGGAACTCCTACGAGCAGTACTTC. Protein product: CASTPMTRGNSYEQYF.

This clonotype appeared a few times. The chain carries TRBV7-8 and TRBJ2-5; either TRBD1 or TRBD2 may fit D (5 bases each). V was clipped by 6 bases and J by 1 base, with 12 bases between them. The germline V gene has CDR1 SGHVS and CDR2 FQNEAQ. The CDR3 covers 14 residues. CDR3 DNA sequence: TGTGCCAGCAGGCCACCGGGGACCCAAGAGACCCAGTACTTC. It translates to CASRPPGTQETQYF. Together with reference TRBV7-8 and TRBJ2-5, the CDR3 gives the full variable domain: GAGVSQSPRYKVAKRGQDVALRCDPISGHVSLFWYQQALGQGPEFLTYFQNEAQLDKSGLPSDRFFAERPEGSVSTLKIQRTQQEDSAVYLCASRPPGTQETQYFGPGTRLLVL.

This clonotype was found many times. The chain has TRBV5-1 and TRBJ2-2; no clear D gene. CDR3 size: 11 residues. V dropped 3 bases and J dropped 10 bases, with 7 bases sitting between them. Per the germline V gene, CDR1 is SGHRS and CDR2 is YFSETQ. The CDR3 region has the DNA TGCGCCAGCAGCTACGCCCAGGAGCTGTTTTTT. It is translated as CASSYAQELFF.

This sequence joins TRBV5-1 and TRBJ1-1, with D perhaps matching TRBD1 (6 bases). CDR3 length equals 14 residues. The V gene's germline CDR1 is SGHRS and CDR2 YFSETQ. V was shortened by 4 bases and J by 0 bases, with 10 bases between the two germline ends. Here the CDR3 reads CASSIDRMNTEAFF. The CDR3, as DNA: TGCGCCAGCAGCATCGACAGGATGAACACTGAAGCTTTCTTT.

There are a few counts of this clonotype. The chain employs TRBV29-1 and TRBJ1-2, with 12 bases identical to TRBD1. The V gene's germline CDR1 is SQVTM and CDR2 ANQGSEA. The junction had 1 base not matched to a gene; V was cut back by 4 bases and J by 4 bases. The CDR3 runs to 13 residues. The CDR3 DNA follows: TGCAGCGTTGGGGACAGGGGGCCCTATGGCTACACCTTC. Its translation: CSVGDRGPYGYTF.

The chain couples TRBV12-3 or TRBV12-4 to TRBJ2-1; TRBD1 matches at 8 bases. Losses at the gene ends were 10 bases for V and 7 bases for J; bases not matched to a gene: 9. The CDR3 is 13 amino acids. The CDR3 DNA reads as TGTGCCACCGGGACAGGTGAATTGAATGAGCAGTTCTTC. Protein product: CATGTGELNEQFF.

This sequence joins TRBV29-1 and TRBJ2-7; 7 nucleotides match TRBD1. Germline V gene lookup returns CDR1 SQVTM and CDR2 ANQGSEA. CDR3 length: 13 residues. The ends lost 3 bases at V and 3 bases at J; junction bases unmatched: 5. The CDR3 is CSVDEGAGYEQYF. The CDR3 DNA reads as TGCAGCGTTGACGAGGGGGCTGGCTACGAGCAGTACTTC.

The V call is TRBV27, the J call TRBJ2-7, with no clear D. The CDR3 length is 14 residues. V was clipped by 4 bases and J by 5 bases, with 15 bases between them. Germline V gives CDR1 MNHEY, CDR2 SMNVEV (reference sequence). The CDR3 coding sequence is TGTGCCAGCAGTTCATCCGGCTCTAGGGACGAGCAGTACTTC. It encodes CASSSSGSRDEQYF.

J is TRBJ2-2 and V is TRBV24-1; TRBD2 aligns across 13 bases. CDR3 length: 16 residues. V gave up 7 bases and J gave up 6 bases; unmatched junction bases: 7. Germline lookup yields CDR1 KGHDR and CDR2 SFDVKD. Written as DNA, the CDR3 is TGTGCCACCAGGGGAGGACTAGCGGGGGAAGCCGGGGAGCTGTTTTTT. As protein: CATRGGLAGEAGELFF.

The genes are TRBV12-3 or TRBV12-4 and TRBJ2-3; D possibly corresponds to TRBD2 (5 bases). Trimming took 6 bases from V and 6 from J, leaving 10 bases between them. The CDR3 has 12 amino acids. The CDR3 loop reads CASSLTRDTQYF. The DNA of the CDR3 is TGTGCCAGCAGCCTTACTAGGGATACGCAGTATTTT.

In this sample, this clonotype turned up many times. This chain links TRBV28 with TRBJ2-5; D uncertain. This CDR3 has 14 amino acids. The V end lost 3 bases, the J end lost 5 bases, and 13 bases lay between the germline ends. Germline V gene data show CDR1 as MDHEN and CDR2 as SYDVKM. In nucleotides, the CDR3 is TGTGCCAGCAGTTTCCGTGGGCCTGCGGAGACCCAGTACTTC. Encoded protein: CASSFRGPAETQYF.

The chain carries TRBV15 and TRBJ2-3; D may match TRBD1 or TRBD2 (5 bases each). Germline lookup yields CDR1 LNHNV and CDR2 YYDKDF (reference sequence). The CDR3 is made up of 15 amino acids. Between the trimmed V and J ends, which lost 3 bases and 2 bases, there was a span of 12 bases. The DNA of the CDR3 is TGTGCCACCAGCAGGAACCGGGACCTCACAGATACGCAGTATTTT. Its translation is CATSRNRDLTDTQYF.

The V gene is TRBV12-3 or TRBV12-4, the J gene TRBJ1-1; 7 bases line up with TRBD1. This CDR3 has 14 residues. Trimming cost V 8 bases and J 0 bases; bases outside gene matches: 6. CDR3 in amino acids: CASDTGTVNTEAFF. The CDR3 bases are TGTGCCAGCGACACCGGGACAGTGAACACTGAAGCTTTCTTT.

The V and J genes are TRBV13 and TRBJ2-7; 8 nucleotides align to TRBD1. J lost 2 bases, V lost 5 bases, and 2 bases had no gene match. Germline CDR1 PRHDT, CDR2 FYEKMQ (reference sequence). CDR3 length equals 13 residues. The CDR3 region is CASSRDRTYEQYF. The CDR3, as DNA: TGTGCCAGCAGCCGGGACAGGACCTACGAGCAGTACTTC.

This clonotype was seen a handful of times. The chain carries TRBV12-3 or TRBV12-4 and TRBJ2-5; D gene ambiguous. V shed 7 bases and J shed 5 bases, with 11 bases lying between them. This CDR3 spans 12 amino acids. Here the CDR3 reads CASTPGLETQYF. The CDR3 DNA reads TGTGCCAGCACCCCCGGGCTTGAGACCCAGTACTTC.

The sample holds a few counts of this clonotype. The chain uses TRBV6-1 and TRBJ1-3; D not certain. Per the germline V gene, CDR1 is MNHNS and CDR2 is SASEGT. Trimming took off 6 bases at V and 0 bases at J, with 9 bases between the two ends. CDR3 size: 14 residues. The CDR3 DNA reads TGTGCCAGCAGGCCAGACGGCTCTGGAAACACCATATATTTT. Its translation is CASRPDGSGNTIYF.

The chain employs TRBV20-1 and TRBJ2-3; D is tentatively TRBD1 or TRBD2 (5 bases each). The CDR3 has 14 amino acids. V was cut by 0 bases and J by 3 bases, with 10 bases left in between. Germline V lookup: CDR1 DFQATT, CDR2 SNEGSKA (reference sequence). CDR3 sequence: CSARDRDVTDTQYF. The CDR3 DNA sequence: TGCAGTGCTAGAGACAGGGACGTGACAGATACGCAGTATTTT.